A selection of T cell receptor beta chains follows, all from one sample in a study of cytotoxic CD8 clonotypes in ibrutinib-treated CLL. Using immunoSEQ multiplex PCR, the repertoire was profiled, and TCRdb retains in-frame clones only, with some absent. The profile covers 270,000 or so clones, with roughly 76% appearing a single time and around 5.1% taken by the ten largest. This material consisted of PBMCs, taken at disease progression, from a patient treated with ibrutinib. The receptors derive from a human donor with chronic lymphocytic leukemia. Each CDR3 is given without its conserved first and last residue.

TRBJ2-3,TRBV29-1,SVDRVGGASTQY
TRBJ1-2,TRBV5-6,ASSLEDRGFDYGYT
TRBJ2-7,TRBV25-1,ASTSGRGYEQY
TRBJ2-7,TRBV19,ASSTSGSSYEQY
TRBJ2-2,TRBV2,ASSGGVTGELF
TRBJ2-3,TRBV7-2,ASSPRLGTDTQY
TRBJ2-7,TRBV5-1,ASSLGTPYEQY
TRBJ2-3,TRBV2,ASRFAGPADTQY
TRBJ1-6,TRBV29-1,SVEDGAGSLH
TRBJ1-1,TRBV10-3,AISRDSKTTNSEAF
TRBJ1-2,TRBV19,ASSIDSRGGYT
TRBJ2-1,TRBV6-1,ASSPRGQAEF
TRBJ2-5,TRBV2,ASSTGPETQY
TRBJ1-3,TRBV7-2,ASSSVKPTDSGNTIY
TRBJ2-3,TRBV4-1,ASSQAGVADTQY
TRBJ2-5,TRBV6-6,ASSYWQGQETQY
TRBJ2-3,TRBV6-5,ASSYHREGGTDTQY
TRBJ2-7,TRBV14,ASSQGRLTGGPYEQY
TRBJ1-3,TRBV7-2,ASSGQGYSGNTIY
TRBJ2-1,TRBV5-1,ASSRITGGVNEQF
TRBJ2-4,TRBV6-5,ASREGNIQY
TRBJ2-7,TRBV7-9,ASSLVSTGVDEQY
TRBJ2-7,TRBV28,ASSLPGLRSTYEQY
TRBJ2-1,TRBV7-3,ASSLVDRAPYNEQF
TRBJ1-2,TRBV6-5,ASSYSSSNYGYT
TRBJ2-2,TRBV29-1,SATGGFGELF
TRBJ2-7,TRBV4-3,ASSQDTGITWEQY
TRBJ1-1,TRBV28,ASFRESKNTEAF
TRBJ1-1,TRBV10-2,ASERQGKNTEAF